This T cell receptor (beta chain) was sequenced for a study of blood T cell repertoires in COVID-19 (dated by TCRdb to the early 2020s). Describing the broader study: Samples covering the acute and convalescent phases of COVID-19 were provided by collaborators in the United States, Italy and Spain. The material from the prospective study consisted of cDNA or gDNA derived from T cells, B-cell-depleted T cells, or PBMCs. Subjects who had been exposed to COVID-19, were actively infected with it, or had recovered from it provided the deeply sampled blood TCRbeta repertoires that made up the dataset. The repertoires were made available in a free public database intended to serve as a resource for research on the immune response to SARS-CoV-2. Samples were obtained from the ongoing ImmuneRACE study (first 160 participants) and from approximately 1,200 subjects provided by 6 global collaborators. The sample metadata nearly always contained a de-identified subject ID, COVID-19 status, age in years and sex. Where available, HLA class I and class II types were obtained from metadata supplied by the sample provider rather than from assay-based typing. Broader findings and caveats from the paper: The amount of clinical and demographic metadata varied by source and participant and was provided uncurated.

A distance of 8 bases separates the germline ends of V and J, which lose 3 bases and 6 bases respectively. The cysteine opens and the phenylalanine closes a CDR3 of 12 amino acids. The retained sequence is limited to the CDR3, 36 bases, with the frame set at the first base. As to this clone: Its recognized antigen is unknown. Base-call qualities are not available, and no considerably larger clone is one nucleotide away.

Whole blood was collected in K2EDTA tubes by collaborating institutions according to the institutions' own protocols. Collaborator samples were shipped for TCRbeta analysis as frozen whole blood, isolated PBMCs, or DNA extracted from either sample type. TCRbeta CDR3 regions were amplified from genomic DNA using the immunoSEQ Assay, a bias-controlled multiplex PCR. From the authors' description of their analysis: The number of nucleated cells in each sample was estimated from the amplification of reference gene primers within the assay. Sequence reads were collapsed and filtered to measure the absolute abundance of every unique TCRbeta CDR3 rearrangement. For each sample, productive Simpson clonality was calculated as the square root of Simpson's diversity index across productive rearrangements. What TCRdb holds here is the immuneACCESS table cut down to in-frame rearrangements. Part of the clones is not present; checked against another copy, under half of the missing clones reflect an unresolved V gene, and the others are unexplained. V, J and clone size reflect that table, while D and trimming were determined from the DNA. The sample table contains roughly 130,000 clones; only one count was recorded for around 83% of them. In total, the top ten clones hold around a tenth of the sample.

The chain joins TRBV12-3 or TRBV12-4 to TRBJ1-2, and the D gene may be TRBD1, 5 bases matching. The sequenced material came from peripheral blood. The TCR was taken from a man in his forties with active or convalescent COVID-19. The CDR3 loop reads CASSLDTHGYTF. At the DNA level, the sequence is TGTGCCAGCAGTTTGGACACCCATGGCTACACCTTC.